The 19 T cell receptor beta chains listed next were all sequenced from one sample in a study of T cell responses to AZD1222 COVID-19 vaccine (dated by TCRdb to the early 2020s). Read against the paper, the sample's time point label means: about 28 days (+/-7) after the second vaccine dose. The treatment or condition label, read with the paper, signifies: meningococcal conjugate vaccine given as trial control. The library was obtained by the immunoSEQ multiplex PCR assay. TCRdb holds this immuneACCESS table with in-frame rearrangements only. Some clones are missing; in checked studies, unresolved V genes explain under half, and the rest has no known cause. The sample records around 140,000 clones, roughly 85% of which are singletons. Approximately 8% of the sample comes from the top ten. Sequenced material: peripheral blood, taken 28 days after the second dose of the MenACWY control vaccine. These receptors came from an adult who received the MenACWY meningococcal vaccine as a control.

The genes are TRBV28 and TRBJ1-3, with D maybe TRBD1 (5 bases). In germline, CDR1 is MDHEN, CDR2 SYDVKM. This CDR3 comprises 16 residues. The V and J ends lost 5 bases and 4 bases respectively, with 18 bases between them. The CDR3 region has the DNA TGTGCCAGCAGTCCTCCGCGGGGCTCGGGCGGAAACACCATATATTTT. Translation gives CASSPPRGSGGNTIYF.

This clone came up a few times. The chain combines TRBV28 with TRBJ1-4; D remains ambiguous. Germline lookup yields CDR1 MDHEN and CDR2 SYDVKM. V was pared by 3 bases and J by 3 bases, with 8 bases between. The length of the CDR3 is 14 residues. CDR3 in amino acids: CASSFHGPNEKLFF. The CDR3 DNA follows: TGTGCCAGCAGTTTCCACGGGCCTAATGAAAAACTGTTTTTT.

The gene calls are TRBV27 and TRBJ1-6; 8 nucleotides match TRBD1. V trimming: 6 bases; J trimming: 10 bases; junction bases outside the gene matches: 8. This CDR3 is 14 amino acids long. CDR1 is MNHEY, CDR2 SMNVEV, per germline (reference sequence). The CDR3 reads CASRTGASHSPLHF. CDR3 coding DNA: TGTGCCAGCAGGACAGGGGCTTCACACTCACCCCTCCACTTT.

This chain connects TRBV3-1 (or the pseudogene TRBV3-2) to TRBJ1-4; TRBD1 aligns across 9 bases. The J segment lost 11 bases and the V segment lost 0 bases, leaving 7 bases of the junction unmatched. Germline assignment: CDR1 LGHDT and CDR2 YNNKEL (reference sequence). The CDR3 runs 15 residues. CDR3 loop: CASSQDRGTGRKLFF. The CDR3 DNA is TGTGCCAGCAGCCAAGATCGCGGGACAGGGAGGAAACTGTTTTTT.

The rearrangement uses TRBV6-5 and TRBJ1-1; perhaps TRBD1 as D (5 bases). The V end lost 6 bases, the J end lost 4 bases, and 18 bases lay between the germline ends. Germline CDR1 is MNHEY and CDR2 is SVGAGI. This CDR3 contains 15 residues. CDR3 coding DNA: TGTGCCAGCAGCCCCGGGGCTCCCCCGGGCACTGAAGCTTTCTTT. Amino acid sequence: CASSPGAPPGTEAFF.

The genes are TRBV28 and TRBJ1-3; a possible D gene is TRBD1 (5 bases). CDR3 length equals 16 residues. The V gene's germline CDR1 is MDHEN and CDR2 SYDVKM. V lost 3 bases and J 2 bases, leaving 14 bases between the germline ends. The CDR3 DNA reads TGTGCCAGCAGTTTGTTGATAGGAGGGGCTGGAAACACCATATATTTT. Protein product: CASSLLIGGAGNTIYF.

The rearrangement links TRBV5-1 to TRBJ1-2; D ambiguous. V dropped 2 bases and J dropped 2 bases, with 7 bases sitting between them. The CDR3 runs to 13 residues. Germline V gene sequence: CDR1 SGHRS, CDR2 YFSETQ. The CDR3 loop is CASSFAENYGYTF. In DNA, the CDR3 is TGCGCCAGCAGCTTTGCTGAAAACTATGGCTACACCTTC. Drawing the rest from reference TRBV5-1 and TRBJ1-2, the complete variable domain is KAGVTQTPRYLIKTRGQQVTLSCSPISGHRSVSWYQQTPGQGLQFLFEYFSETQRNKGNFPGRFSGRQFSNSRSEMNVSTLELGDSALYLCASSFAENYGYTFGSGTRLTVV.

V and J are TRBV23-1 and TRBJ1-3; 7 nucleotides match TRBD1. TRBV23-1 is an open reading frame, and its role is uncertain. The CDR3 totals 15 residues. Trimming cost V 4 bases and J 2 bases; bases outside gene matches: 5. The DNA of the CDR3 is TGCGCCAGCAGTCGAACAGGGGTTCCTGGAAACACCATATATTTT. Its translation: CASSRTGVPGNTIYF.

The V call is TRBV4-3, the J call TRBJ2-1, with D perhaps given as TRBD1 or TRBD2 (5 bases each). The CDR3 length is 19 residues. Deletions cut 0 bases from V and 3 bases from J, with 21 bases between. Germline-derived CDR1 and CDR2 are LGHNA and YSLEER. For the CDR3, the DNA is TGCGCCAGCAGCCAAGATTTCTTCGAGTCGGGACGAGACTACAATGAGCAGTTCTTC. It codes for CASSQDFFESGRDYNEQFF.

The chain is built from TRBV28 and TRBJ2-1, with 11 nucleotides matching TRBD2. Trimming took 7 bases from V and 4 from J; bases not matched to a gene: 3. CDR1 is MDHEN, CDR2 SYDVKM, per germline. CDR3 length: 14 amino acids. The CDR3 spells CASTLAGGYNEQFF. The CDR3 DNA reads TGTGCCAGCACGCTAGCGGGGGGTTACAATGAGCAGTTCTTC. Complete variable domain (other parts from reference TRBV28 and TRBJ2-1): DVKVTQSSRYLVKRTGEKVFLECVQDMDHENMFWYRQDPGLGLRLIYFSYDVKMKEKGDIPEGYSVSREKKERFSLILESASTNQTSMYLCASTLAGGYNEQFFGPGTRLTVL.

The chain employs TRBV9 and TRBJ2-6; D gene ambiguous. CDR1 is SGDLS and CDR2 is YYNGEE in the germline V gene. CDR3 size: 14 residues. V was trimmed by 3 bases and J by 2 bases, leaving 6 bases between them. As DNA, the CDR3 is TGTGCCAGCAGCGCCCCGGCTGGGGCCAACGTCCTGACTTTC. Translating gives CASSAPAGANVLTF.

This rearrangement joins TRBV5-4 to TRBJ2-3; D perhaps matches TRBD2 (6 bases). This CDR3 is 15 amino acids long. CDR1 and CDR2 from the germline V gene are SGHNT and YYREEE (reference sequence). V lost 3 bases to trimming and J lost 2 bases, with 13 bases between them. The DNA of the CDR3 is TGTGCCAGCAGCTCGGTCGTAGCGGCCACAGATACGCAGTATTTT. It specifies CASSSVVAATDTQYF.

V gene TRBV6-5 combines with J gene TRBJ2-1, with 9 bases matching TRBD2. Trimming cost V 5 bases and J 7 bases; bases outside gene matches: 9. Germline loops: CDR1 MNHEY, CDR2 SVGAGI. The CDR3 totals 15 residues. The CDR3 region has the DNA TGTGCCAGCAGTACTGGACTAGCGCTGGGGAATGAGCAGTTCTTC. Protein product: CASSTGLALGNEQFF.

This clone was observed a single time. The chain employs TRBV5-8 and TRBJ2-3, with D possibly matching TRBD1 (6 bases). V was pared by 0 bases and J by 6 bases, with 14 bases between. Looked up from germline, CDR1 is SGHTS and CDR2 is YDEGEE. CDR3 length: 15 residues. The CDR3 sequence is CASSLVQGNIDTQYF. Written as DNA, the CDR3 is TGTGCCAGCAGCTTGGTACAGGGCAATATCGATACGCAGTATTTT.

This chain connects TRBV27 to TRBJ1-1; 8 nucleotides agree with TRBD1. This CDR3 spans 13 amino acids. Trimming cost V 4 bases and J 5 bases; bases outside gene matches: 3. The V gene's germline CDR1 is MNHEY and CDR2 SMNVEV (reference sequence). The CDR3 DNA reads TGTGCCAGCAGTTCAAACAGGGGGACTGAAGCTTTCTTT. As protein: CASSSNRGTEAFF.

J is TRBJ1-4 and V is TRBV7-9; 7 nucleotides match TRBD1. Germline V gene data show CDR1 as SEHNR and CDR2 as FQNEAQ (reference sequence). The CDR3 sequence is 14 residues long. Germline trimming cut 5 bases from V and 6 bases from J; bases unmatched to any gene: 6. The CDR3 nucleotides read TGTGCCAGCAGCCCATGGGACAGTTATGAAAAACTGTTTTTT. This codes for CASSPWDSYEKLFF.

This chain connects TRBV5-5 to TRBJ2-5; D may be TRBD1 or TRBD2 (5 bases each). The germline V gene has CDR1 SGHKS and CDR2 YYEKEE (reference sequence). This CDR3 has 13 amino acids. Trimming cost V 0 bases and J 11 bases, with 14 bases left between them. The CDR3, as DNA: TGTGCCAGCAGCTTGGTATCGAGGGACCCTCAGTACTTC. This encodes CASSLVSRDPQYF.

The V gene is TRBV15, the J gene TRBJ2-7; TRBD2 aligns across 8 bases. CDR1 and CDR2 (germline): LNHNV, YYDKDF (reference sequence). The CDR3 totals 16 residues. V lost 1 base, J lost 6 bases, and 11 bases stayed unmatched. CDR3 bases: TGTGCCACCAGCAGAGTTGTAGGAGCGGGAGCCCCCGAGCAGTACTTC. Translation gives CATSRVVGAGAPEQYF.

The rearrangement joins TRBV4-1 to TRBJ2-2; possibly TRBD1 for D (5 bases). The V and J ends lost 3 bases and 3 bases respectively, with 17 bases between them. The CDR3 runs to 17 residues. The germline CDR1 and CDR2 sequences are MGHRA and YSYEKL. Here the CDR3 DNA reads TGCGCCAGCAGCCACCCGGCCAGGGCATATGACACCGGGGAGCTGTTTTTT. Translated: CASSHPARAYDTGELFF.